The rows below give T cell receptor beta chains drawn from one sample of a study of blood T cell repertoires in COVID-19. TCRdb's copy holds only in-frame clones and misses some; the assay was immunoSEQ multiplex PCR. The data contain about 260,000 clones, 84% of them seen just once; the ten biggest clones take up 4% to 4.5%. The sequencing sample was made of peripheral blood. The source of these receptors is a man in his sixties with acute or convalescent COVID-19. The CDR3 runs from the conserved cysteine through the conserved F or W. Each record gives: V gene, D gene, J gene, clone size, CDR3 DNA, CDR3 protein. A D gene is named only where the DNA matches it firmly. Some rows mark clone size as missing; the rest say once, few, many or name a class of expanded clone.

v_gene: TRBV7-3; d_gene: .; j_gene: TRBJ2-3; abundance: .; CDR3nt: TGTGCCAGCACCGATGGGGCTAGCGGCACAGATACGCAGTATTTT; CDR3aa: CASTDGASGTDTQYF
v_gene: TRBV7-9; d_gene: TRBD1; j_gene: TRBJ1-1; abundance: .; CDR3nt: TGTGCCAGCAGCCCAAGGGGACAGGGTGCCACTGAAGCTTTCTTT; CDR3aa: CASSPRGQGATEAFF
v_gene: TRBV14; d_gene: .; j_gene: TRBJ1-1; abundance: .; CDR3nt: TGTGCCAGCAGCCAGAAGAAGGGAGGGTGGGACACTGAAGCTTTCTTT; CDR3aa: CASSQKKGGWDTEAFF
v_gene: TRBV27; d_gene: .; j_gene: TRBJ2-5; abundance: .; CDR3nt: TGTGCCAGCCGAGACAGTCTAACAGAGACCCAGTACTTC; CDR3aa: CASRDSLTETQYF
v_gene: TRBV2; d_gene: .; j_gene: TRBJ2-5; abundance: .; CDR3nt: TGTGCCAGCGCGAACAGGGGACTAGGGAGGACCCAGTACTTC; CDR3aa: CASANRGLGRTQYF
v_gene: TRBV3-1/TRBV3-2; d_gene: TRBD1; j_gene: TRBJ1-2; abundance: .; CDR3nt: TGTGCCAGCAGCCAGGCGAGGGGACAGGTGAGGAACTATGGCTACACCTTC; CDR3aa: CASSQARGQVRNYGYTF
v_gene: TRBV29-1; d_gene: TRBD1; j_gene: TRBJ1-1; abundance: .; CDR3nt: TGCAGCGTTGAAGGGGTCAGGGGGCCAAGGGCTGAAGCTTTCTTT; CDR3aa: CSVEGVRGPRAEAFF
v_gene: TRBV7-2; d_gene: TRBD1; j_gene: TRBJ1-1; abundance: .; CDR3nt: TGTGCCAGCAGCTTAGCGGTACAGGGGTTTAGCACTGAAGCTTTCTTT; CDR3aa: CASSLAVQGFSTEAFF
v_gene: TRBV27; d_gene: TRBD1; j_gene: TRBJ1-2; abundance: .; CDR3nt: TGTGCCAGCCGGACAGGGGGAGGGGGCGGCTACACCTTC; CDR3aa: CASRTGGGGGYTF
v_gene: TRBV29-1; d_gene: TRBD2; j_gene: TRBJ2-1; abundance: .; CDR3nt: TGCAGCGTTGAACTAGCGGCCTACAATGAGCAGTTCTTC; CDR3aa: CSVELAAYNEQFF
v_gene: TRBV2; d_gene: .; j_gene: TRBJ2-7; abundance: few; CDR3nt: TGTGCCAGCAGGGGAACAGGGACATCCTACGAGCAGTACTTC; CDR3aa: CASRGTGTSYEQYF
v_gene: TRBV6-5; d_gene: .; j_gene: TRBJ1-3; abundance: .; CDR3nt: TGTGCCAGCAGCCGGACCGGGAAAGGAAACACCATATATTTT; CDR3aa: CASSRTGKGNTIYF
v_gene: TRBV13; d_gene: .; j_gene: TRBJ1-2; abundance: .; CDR3nt: TGTGCCAGCAGCTTAGCAGGGGCGGGCTACACCTTC; CDR3aa: CASSLAGAGYTF
v_gene: TRBV7-3; d_gene: .; j_gene: TRBJ2-7; abundance: .; CDR3nt: TGTGCCAGCAGCTTAAAACCGGGTTACGAGCAGTACTTC; CDR3aa: CASSLKPGYEQYF
v_gene: TRBV18; d_gene: .; j_gene: TRBJ1-4; abundance: .; CDR3nt: TGTGCCAGCAACCAGGGACTGGCCGGGGAAAAACTGTTTTTT; CDR3aa: CASNQGLAGEKLFF
v_gene: TRBV18; d_gene: .; j_gene: TRBJ2-3; abundance: .; CDR3nt: TGTGCCAGCTCACCAGCCGGGACTACAGATACGCAGTATTTT; CDR3aa: CASSPAGTTDTQYF
v_gene: TRBV3-1/TRBV3-2; d_gene: .; j_gene: TRBJ1-2; abundance: once; CDR3nt: TGTGCCAGCAGCCCCCGGCAGGAGACAGGTTCTACGCGCTACACCTTC; CDR3aa: CASSPRQETGSTRYTF
v_gene: TRBV1; d_gene: .; j_gene: TRBJ1-1; abundance: few; CDR3nt: TGCACCAGCAGCCAAGATCTCGTGACAGGGGGAGCCCTGAGTGAAGCTTTCTTT; CDR3aa: CTSSQDLVTGGALSEAFF
v_gene: TRBV5-4; d_gene: .; j_gene: TRBJ1-2; abundance: once; CDR3nt: TGTGCCAGCAGCAGTGGATCGGGGTACTATGGCTACACCTTC; CDR3aa: CASSSGSGYYGYTF
v_gene: TRBV4-2; d_gene: TRBD1; j_gene: TRBJ2-3; abundance: once; CDR3nt: TGTGCCAGCAGCCTTGGACAGGGTGTTACAGATACGCAGTATTTT; CDR3aa: CASSLGQGVTDTQYF
v_gene: TRBV18; d_gene: TRBD1; j_gene: TRBJ2-5; abundance: .; CDR3nt: TGTGCCAGCTCCCTGGGACAGAAGACCCAGTACTTC; CDR3aa: CASSLGQKTQYF
v_gene: TRBV28; d_gene: .; j_gene: TRBJ1-1; abundance: .; CDR3nt: TGTGCCAGCATGGTGCCCAGGAACACTGAAGCTTTCTTT; CDR3aa: CASMVPRNTEAFF
v_gene: TRBV9; d_gene: .; j_gene: TRBJ2-7; abundance: .; CDR3nt: TGTGCCAGCAGCGTAGCCCCAGGGGGTGACGGGAGAGCTTCCCCCGAGCAGTACTTC; CDR3aa: CASSVAPGGDGRASPEQYF
v_gene: TRBV6-2/TRBV6-3; d_gene: TRBD1; j_gene: TRBJ1-6; abundance: .; CDR3nt: TGTGCCAGCAGCGAATGGGTCGGGACAGTTCGTTCACCCCTCCACTTT; CDR3aa: CASSEWVGTVRSPLHF
v_gene: TRBV3-1/TRBV3-2; d_gene: .; j_gene: TRBJ1-1; abundance: .; CDR3nt: TGTGCCAGCAGCCAATCCGGGACACTGAACACTGAAGCTTTCTTT; CDR3aa: CASSQSGTLNTEAFF
v_gene: TRBV19; d_gene: .; j_gene: TRBJ2-7; abundance: .; CDR3nt: TGTGCCAGTAAACCTTCTCACAGGTTCTACGAGCAGTACTTC; CDR3aa: CASKPSHRFYEQYF
v_gene: TRBV28; d_gene: .; j_gene: TRBJ2-3; abundance: .; CDR3nt: TGTGCCAGCAGTTTCAATTTAGCGGCTTCAGATACGCAGTATTTT; CDR3aa: CASSFNLAASDTQYF
v_gene: TRBV9; d_gene: .; j_gene: TRBJ2-3; abundance: .; CDR3nt: TGTGCCAGCAGCACACCTCGCGGGCTAAGCACAGATACGCAGTATTTT; CDR3aa: CASSTPRGLSTDTQYF
v_gene: TRBV7-3; d_gene: .; j_gene: TRBJ1-1; abundance: few; CDR3nt: TGTGCCAGCAGCGAAGGGAGCTGGAACACTGAAGCTTTCTTT; CDR3aa: CASSEGSWNTEAFF
v_gene: TRBV2; d_gene: .; j_gene: TRBJ2-5; abundance: .; CDR3nt: TGTGCCAGCAGTGCGACATACGGCCAAGAGACCCAGTACTTC; CDR3aa: CASSATYGQETQYF
v_gene: TRBV11-1; d_gene: TRBD2; j_gene: TRBJ2-5; abundance: .; CDR3nt: TGTGCCAGCAGCTTCACTAGCGGGTTCCAAGAGACCCAGTACTTC; CDR3aa: CASSFTSGFQETQYF
v_gene: TRBV7-9; d_gene: TRBD1; j_gene: TRBJ2-2; abundance: .; CDR3nt: TGTGCCAGCAGCTTAGGGTCGGGACAGCGACACACCGGGGAGCTGTTTTTT; CDR3aa: CASSLGSGQRHTGELFF
v_gene: TRBV14; d_gene: .; j_gene: TRBJ2-3; abundance: once; CDR3nt: TGTGCCAGCAGCCAGGCGGGGTCGACAGATACGCAGTATTTT; CDR3aa: CASSQAGSTDTQYF
v_gene: TRBV6-5; d_gene: TRBD1; j_gene: TRBJ1-1; abundance: .; CDR3nt: TGTGCCAGCAGTTTACCGGGACAGGGGTACACTGAAGCTTTCTTT; CDR3aa: CASSLPGQGYTEAFF
v_gene: TRBV6-5; d_gene: .; j_gene: TRBJ1-1; abundance: .; CDR3nt: TGTGCCAGCAGTTACTCGAGGTGGTTAGGTTCTGAAGCTTTCTTT; CDR3aa: CASSYSRWLGSEAFF
v_gene: TRBV18; d_gene: TRBD2; j_gene: TRBJ2-3; abundance: .; CDR3nt: TGTGCCAGCTCAATTAGCGGGGGACCAAGCACAGATACGCAGTATTTT; CDR3aa: CASSISGGPSTDTQYF
v_gene: TRBV6-2/TRBV6-3; d_gene: TRBD2; j_gene: TRBJ2-3; abundance: .; CDR3nt: TGTGCCAGTAGCGGGACTAGCGGCCTTGGGACGCAGTATTTT; CDR3aa: CASSGTSGLGTQYF
v_gene: TRBV6-4; d_gene: TRBD1; j_gene: TRBJ1-1; abundance: .; CDR3nt: TGTGCCAGCAGGGGGACAGCGAACACTGAAGCTTTCTTT; CDR3aa: CASRGTANTEAFF
v_gene: TRBV7-2; d_gene: TRBD2; j_gene: TRBJ2-7; abundance: .; CDR3nt: TGTGCCAGCAGCTCCAGCGGGAGGAATGAGCAGTACTTC; CDR3aa: CASSSSGRNEQYF
v_gene: TRBV19; d_gene: TRBD1; j_gene: TRBJ2-1; abundance: .; CDR3nt: TGTGCCAGTACTAGGGGACAGAACAATGAGCAGTTCTTC; CDR3aa: CASTRGQNNEQFF
v_gene: TRBV19; d_gene: TRBD1; j_gene: TRBJ1-1; abundance: .; CDR3nt: TGTGCCAGTAGTCCCGGACAGGGAAGTTTTCAAGCTTTCTTT; CDR3aa: CASSPGQGSFQAFF
v_gene: TRBV10-3; d_gene: .; j_gene: TRBJ2-3; abundance: .; CDR3nt: TGTGCCATCAGTGAGTCAGACAACACAGATACGCAGTATTTT; CDR3aa: CAISESDNTDTQYF
v_gene: TRBV6-2/TRBV6-3; d_gene: .; j_gene: TRBJ2-7; abundance: .; CDR3nt: TGTGCCAGCAGTTACCCGCAGGGAAGGGAGCAGTACTTC; CDR3aa: CASSYPQGREQYF
v_gene: TRBV10-1; d_gene: TRBD1; j_gene: TRBJ2-3; abundance: .; CDR3nt: TGCGCCAGCAATGGACAGGCTCAAGATACGCAGTATTTT; CDR3aa: CASNGQAQDTQYF
v_gene: TRBV27; d_gene: TRBD2; j_gene: TRBJ2-1; abundance: .; CDR3nt: TGTGCCAGCAGTTTCCGGCGGGAGAGCTCCTACAATGAGCAGTTCTTC; CDR3aa: CASSFRRESSYNEQFF
v_gene: TRBV2; d_gene: .; j_gene: TRBJ2-6; abundance: .; CDR3nt: TGTGCCAGCAGTCTTGAGAGCTCTGGGGCCAACGTCCTGACTTTC; CDR3aa: CASSLESSGANVLTF
v_gene: TRBV7-8; d_gene: .; j_gene: TRBJ2-2; abundance: .; CDR3nt: TGTGCCAGCAGCCAGGGGCGGGGAACGTTGACCGGGGAGCTGTTTTTT; CDR3aa: CASSQGRGTLTGELFF
v_gene: TRBV5-4; d_gene: .; j_gene: TRBJ2-1; abundance: .; CDR3nt: TGTGCCAGCAGCTCTCTGGGCCATGAGCAGTTCTTC; CDR3aa: CASSSLGHEQFF
v_gene: TRBV19; d_gene: TRBD1; j_gene: TRBJ2-2; abundance: .; CDR3nt: TGTGCTGGGACAGGGGATTCGAGCGGGGAGCTGTTTTTT; CDR3aa: CAGTGDSSGELFF
v_gene: TRBV28; d_gene: TRBD2; j_gene: TRBJ2-7; abundance: .; CDR3nt: TGTGCCAGCAGTGAGGGACTAGCGGGAGGGACTATCTCCTACGAGCAGTACTTC; CDR3aa: CASSEGLAGGTISYEQYF
v_gene: TRBV21-1; d_gene: .; j_gene: TRBJ2-2; abundance: .; CDR3nt: TGTGCCAGCGCCCGGACTAGCGGGAGAGAGAGGAACACCGGGGAGCTGTTTTTT; CDR3aa: CASARTSGRERNTGELFF
v_gene: TRBV7-2; d_gene: .; j_gene: TRBJ1-6; abundance: .; CDR3nt: TGTGCCAGCAGCTTAGTGGGGGCGCAACGGAATTCACCCCTCCACTTT; CDR3aa: CASSLVGAQRNSPLHF
v_gene: TRBV6-4; d_gene: .; j_gene: TRBJ2-2; abundance: .; CDR3nt: TGTGCCACCGGGGTGGCGAACACCGGGGAGCTGTTTTTT; CDR3aa: CATGVANTGELFF
v_gene: TRBV14; d_gene: .; j_gene: TRBJ2-7; abundance: .; CDR3nt: TGTGCCAGCAGCCAAGATCCAGGTGGCGGGAATGACGAGCAGTACTTC; CDR3aa: CASSQDPGGGNDEQYF
v_gene: TRBV5-1; d_gene: .; j_gene: TRBJ2-6; abundance: .; CDR3nt: TGCGCCAGCAGCTTGGTAGGAGGCTCCGGGGCCAACGTCCTGACTTTC; CDR3aa: CASSLVGGSGANVLTF
v_gene: TRBV4-1; d_gene: TRBD2; j_gene: TRBJ2-3; abundance: .; CDR3nt: TGCGCCAGCAGCCAATATGAGCGGGGGGGCACAGATACGCAGTATTTT; CDR3aa: CASSQYERGGTDTQYF
v_gene: TRBV18; d_gene: .; j_gene: TRBJ2-2; abundance: .; CDR3nt: TGTGCCAGCTCACCACGGGAGTTGAACACCGGGGAGCTGTTTTTT; CDR3aa: CASSPRELNTGELFF